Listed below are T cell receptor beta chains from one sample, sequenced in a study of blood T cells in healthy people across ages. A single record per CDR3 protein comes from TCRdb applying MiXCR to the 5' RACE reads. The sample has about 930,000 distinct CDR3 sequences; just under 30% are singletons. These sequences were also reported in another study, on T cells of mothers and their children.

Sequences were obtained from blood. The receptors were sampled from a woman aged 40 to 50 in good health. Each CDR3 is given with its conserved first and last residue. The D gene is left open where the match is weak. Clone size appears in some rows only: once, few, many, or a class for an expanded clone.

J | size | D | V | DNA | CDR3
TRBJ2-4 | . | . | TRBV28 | TGTGCCAGCACCTCGGGGATTAGCGCAGCCAAAAACATTCAGTACTTC | CASTSGISAAKNIQYF
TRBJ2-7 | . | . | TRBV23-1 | TGCGCCAGCGATAGACAATGGCAGTACTTC | CASDRQWQYF
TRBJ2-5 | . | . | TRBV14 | TGTGCCAGCAGCCAAGTTCGGGGCGGGACTGGGCAGTACTTC | CASSQVRGGTGQYF
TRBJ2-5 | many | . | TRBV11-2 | TGTGCCAGCAGCTTAGTAATGTTGGAGACCCAGTACTTC | CASSLVMLETQYF
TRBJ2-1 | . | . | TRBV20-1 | TGCAGTGCTAGAAACTTTCGGTCGTGGGTAGCGGACAATGAGCAGTTCTTC | CSARNFRSWVADNEQFF
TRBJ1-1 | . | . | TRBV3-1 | TGTGCCAGCAGCCAAGAAGGGACGGCCACTGAAGCTTTCTTT | CASSQEGTATEAFF
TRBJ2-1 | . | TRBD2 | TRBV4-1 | TGCGCCAGCAGCCCCTCCGGGACTAGCGGTGACAATGAGCAGTTCTTC | CASSPSGTSGDNEQFF
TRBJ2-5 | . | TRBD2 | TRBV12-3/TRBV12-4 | TGTGCCAGCAGTTTAAGGGGACTAGCAGAGACCCAGTACTTC | CASSLRGLAETQYF
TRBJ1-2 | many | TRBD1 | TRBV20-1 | TGCAGTGCTAGCAGGACAGGGGCCTCCTACTACACCTTC | CSASRTGASYYTF
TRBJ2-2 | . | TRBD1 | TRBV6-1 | TGTGCCAGCAGTGAACAGGGGGCGAGCACCGGGGAGCGGTTTTTT | CASSEQGASTGERFF
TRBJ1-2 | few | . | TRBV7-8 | TGTGCCGGCAGCTTAGGCAGCCACTATGGCTACACCTTC | CAGSLGSHYGYTF
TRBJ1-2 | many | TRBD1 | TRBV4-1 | TGCGCCAGCAGCCATTCTTCAGGGGGTGACTATGGCTACACCTTC | CASSHSSGGDYGYTF
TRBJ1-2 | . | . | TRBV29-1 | TGCAGCGTTGTAGGGGGGTATGAAGGCCACACCTTC | CSVVGGYEGHTF
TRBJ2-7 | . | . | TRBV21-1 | TGTGCCAGCAGCGCCCGACGGGAAGGGAACTACGAGCAGTACTTC | CASSARREGNYEQYF
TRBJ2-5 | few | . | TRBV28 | TGTGCCAGCAGCTCCTCGAGGCAGGGCTTGGGGGAGACCCAGTACTTC | CASSSSRQGLGETQYF
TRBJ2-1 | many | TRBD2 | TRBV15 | TGTGCCACCAGCAGTCTGACTAGCCCCCCCGAGCAGTTCTTC | CATSSLTSPPEQFF
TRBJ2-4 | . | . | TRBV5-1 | TGCGCCAGCAGAGCAATAGGGGGGGGCCGGAATGAGCAGTACTTC | CASRAIGGGRNEQYF
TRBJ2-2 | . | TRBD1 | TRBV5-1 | TGCGCCAGCAGCTTGGCAGACAGGGCCGGGGAGCTGTTTTTT | CASSLADRAGELFF
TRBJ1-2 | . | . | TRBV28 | TGTGCCAGCAGTTTTGAACAGCGGAGGGGCTACACCTTC | CASSFEQRRGYTF
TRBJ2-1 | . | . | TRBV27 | TGTGCCAGCGGGGGCCAAAGCAATGAGCAGTTCTTC | CASGGQSNEQFF
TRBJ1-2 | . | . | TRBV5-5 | TGTGCCAGCAGCTCCTCGCCAGTTGGTTATGGCTACACCTTC | CASSSSPVGYGYTF
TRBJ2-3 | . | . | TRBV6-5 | TGTGCCAGCAGTCCGGGACGGAGCCCCTCAGATACGCAGTATTTT | CASSPGRSPSDTQYF
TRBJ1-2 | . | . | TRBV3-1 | TGTGCCAGCACCAAAAACGGGGGCCAAAGCTATGGCTACACCTTC | CASTKNGGQSYGYTF
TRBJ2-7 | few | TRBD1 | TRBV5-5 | TGTGCCAGCAGCTTGGTTCCAGGGGGCCTCTACGAGCAGTACTTC | CASSLVPGGLYEQYF
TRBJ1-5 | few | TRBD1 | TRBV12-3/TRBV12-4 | TGTGCCAGCAGTTTGGGACAGCCAAGCAATCAGCCCCAGCATTTT | CASSLGQPSNQPQHF
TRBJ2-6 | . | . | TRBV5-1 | TGCGCCAGCAGCCCGCTGACAGCCTCTGGGGCCAACGTCCTGACTTTC | CASSPLTASGANVLTF
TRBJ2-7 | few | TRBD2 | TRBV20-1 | TGCAGTGCTACCACCGGGACTAGCGGGGAGGACCCCTCCTACGAGCAGTACTTC | CSATTGTSGEDPSYEQYF